This T cell receptor beta chain was captured by sequencing in a study of shared clonotypes between healthy human individuals. Study-level results: Limitation of the genetic and exposure-history diversity represented came from the few donors.

V lost 3 bases to trimming and J lost 0 bases, with 12 bases between them. The CDR3 is 16 amino acids. Germline CDR1 and CDR2: MDHEN and SYDVKM. Assay execution proceeded at the deep level. Produced via immunoSEQ multiplex PCR; TCRdb's table is partial and in-frame only. The sample lists a few hundred thousand clones, 70% to 80% occurring once. At least ten counts were recorded for this clone. The antigen remains unidentified. Unsorted samples drew genomic DNA from 90 million or so PBMCs. Specimen: PBMCs. The TCR was taken from a woman aged 40-49 years in good health. Some clones in this sample may be carry-over from other donors' samples. This chain joins TRBV28 and TRBJ1-5; D ambiguous. In DNA form, the CDR3 reads TGTGCCAGCAGTTTGACGAGCACATATAGCAATCAGCCCCAGCATTTT. Amino acid sequence: CASSLTSTYSNQPQHF.